A single sample gave rise to the 15 T cell receptor beta chains below, sequenced in a study of cytomegalovirus exposure and HLA in healthy donors. The data were produced by immunoSEQ multiplex PCR, yet TCRdb's version contains in-frame clones alone and is incomplete. The repertoire holds 250,000 to 350,000 clones, around 87% seen once, with 0.95% to 1.5% in the top ten. The sequenced sample consisted of PBMCs. Source of these receptors: a woman in her twenties or thirties in good health and CMV-seropositive.

V usage is TRBV7-8 and J usage is TRBJ1-2, with D maybe TRBD1 (6 bases). Germline loops: CDR1 SGHVS, CDR2 FQNEAQ. V was cut by 5 bases and J by 7 bases, with 14 bases left in between. The CDR3 loop spans 13 amino acids. The CDR3 DNA sequence: TGTGCCAGCAGCCCCTGGAGGGGGGTTGGCTACACCTTC. Its translation is CASSPWRGVGYTF.

This clone was seen just once. The chain links TRBV15 to TRBJ2-1, with TRBD1 as a possible D gene (5 bases). There are 15 residues in the CDR3. Between the trimmed V and J ends, which lost 0 bases and 9 bases, there was a span of 15 bases. Germline CDR1 reads LNHNV; CDR2 reads YYDKDF (reference sequence). This CDR3 is CATSRDQGKGTEQFF. The CDR3 DNA reads TGTGCCACCAGCAGAGATCAGGGAAAGGGCACTGAGCAGTTCTTC.

The CDR3 region has the DNA TGTGCCAGCAGTCCAGCGGGGGGACCCTACAATGAGCAGTTCTTC. Amino acids: CASSPAGGPYNEQFF. The chain is built from TRBV6-5 and TRBJ2-1, with 9 bases fitting TRBD2. Trimming removed 5 bases from V and 2 bases from J; junction bases left unmatched: 4. The CDR3 spans 15 residues. Germline V lookup: CDR1 MNHEY, CDR2 SVGAGI.

As to this clone: The same CDR3 can be traced to other DNA sequences in this sample. The V and J genes are TRBV9 and TRBJ2-5, with a weak D call TRBD2 (6 bases). CDR1 and CDR2 (germline): SGDLS, YYNGEE. CDR3 length equals 14 residues. V was pared by 0 bases and J by 2 bases, with 8 bases between. The CDR3 region has the DNA TGTGCCAGCAGCGTAGCCGGGGGTCAAGAGACCCAGTACTTC. This translates into CASSVAGGQETQYF.

The chain combines TRBV7-9 with TRBJ1-1; maybe TRBD1 (5 bases). Germline V CDR1 and CDR2: SEHNR, FQNEAQ (reference sequence). The CDR3 is 14 amino acids. V lost 4 bases and J 5 bases, leaving 14 bases between the germline ends. For the CDR3, the DNA is TGTGCCAGCAGCTCCGATACAGGTTTTACTGAAGCTTTCTTT. This sequence encodes CASSSDTGFTEAFF.

J is TRBJ2-7 and V is TRBV28, with D uncertain. The germline V gene has CDR1 MDHEN and CDR2 SYDVKM. This CDR3 comprises 13 residues. V was cut by 2 bases and J by 5 bases, with 10 bases left in between. CDR3 sequence: CASSLAGTDEQYF. The DNA of the CDR3 is TGTGCCAGCAGTTTAGCAGGTACAGACGAGCAGTACTTC.

This sequence joins TRBV5-8 and TRBJ2-1; weak D call: TRBD2 (6 bases). The CDR3 sequence is 16 residues long. V dropped 0 bases and J dropped 0 bases, with 10 bases sitting between them. Germline lookup yields CDR1 SGHTS and CDR2 YDEGEE. The CDR3 loop reads CASSLDLAFSYNEQFF. The CDR3 DNA follows: TGTGCCAGCAGCTTGGATCTAGCGTTCTCCTACAATGAGCAGTTCTTC.

The chain couples TRBV6-5 to TRBJ2-1, with 7 bases lining up with TRBD1. From germline, CDR1 is MNHEY and CDR2 SVGAGI. The CDR3 length is 15 residues. Losses at the gene ends were 5 bases for V and 6 bases for J; bases not matched to a gene: 10. The CDR3 region has the DNA TGTGCCAGCAGTCCGAGACAGGGAGAGGTCAATGAGCAGTTCTTC. This encodes CASSPRQGEVNEQFF.

V usage is TRBV5-8 and J usage is TRBJ2-1; D remains unclear. V lost 4 bases and J 5 bases, leaving 10 bases between the germline ends. CDR3 size: 13 residues. CDR1 and CDR2 (germline): SGHTS, YDEGEE. CDR3 region: CASSTYSDNEQFF. Here the CDR3 DNA reads TGTGCCAGCAGCACCTACTCGGACAATGAGCAGTTCTTC.

This clone was observed a single time. The CDR3 sequence is CASSFRTSGTPLVYNEQFF. For the CDR3, the DNA is TGTGCCAGCAGTTTTCGGACGAGCGGAACCCCTCTCGTTTACAATGAGCAGTTCTTC. The rearrangement joins TRBV27 to TRBJ2-1; perhaps TRBD2 as D (5 bases). CDR3 size: 19 residues. Germline assignment: CDR1 MNHEY and CDR2 SMNVEV (reference sequence). V was trimmed by 3 bases and J by 4 bases, leaving 25 bases between them.

This rearrangement joins TRBV7-3 to TRBJ2-7, with TRBD2 identical over 15 bases. This CDR3 region has 17 residues. The ends lost 4 bases at V and 5 bases at J; junction bases unmatched: 9. Germline lookup yields CDR1 SGHTA and CDR2 FQGTGA. CDR3 DNA: TGTGCCAGCAGCTCGGGACTAGCGGGAGGAGGTATCCACGAGCAGTACTTC. Its protein is CASSSGLAGGGIHEQYF. The full variable domain, its missing parts supplied by reference TRBV7-3 and TRBJ2-7, is GAGVSQTPSNKVTEKGKYVELRCDPISGHTALYWYRQSLGQGPEFLIYFQGTGAADDSGLPNDRFFAVRPEGSVSTLKIQRTERGDSAVYLCASSSGLAGGGIHEQYFGPGTRLTVT.

The chain couples TRBV18 to TRBJ1-4, with D possibly TRBD1 on 6 matching bases. This CDR3 region has 15 residues. V was pared by 1 base and J by 8 bases, with 14 bases between. Germline V gene sequence: CDR1 KGHSH, CDR2 LQKENI. The CDR3 DNA is TGTGCCAGCTCACCACGGGGGCGGGAGATGGAAAAACTGTTTTTT. It translates to CASSPRGREMEKLFF.

V is TRBV4-1 and J is TRBJ1-1; D is possibly TRBD1 (5 bases). The CDR3 has 14 amino acids. Germline CDR1 reads MGHRA; CDR2 reads YSYEKL. V dropped 4 bases and J dropped 0 bases, with 9 bases sitting between them. As DNA, the CDR3 is TGCGCCAGCAGCCTCGGGACTATGAACACTGAAGCTTTCTTT. This translates into CASSLGTMNTEAFF.

The gene calls are TRBV7-3 and TRBJ2-1; 7 bases agree with TRBD1. Germline CDR1 and CDR2: SGHTA and FQGTGA. There are 13 residues in the CDR3. V lost 5 bases, J lost 9 bases, and 7 bases stayed unmatched. This CDR3 reads CASSDKQGPEQFF. The CDR3 DNA is TGTGCCAGCAGCGACAAACAGGGGCCTGAGCAGTTCTTC.

This sequence joins TRBV11-2 and TRBJ1-3, with 7 positions matching TRBD1. The germline V gene has CDR1 SGHAT and CDR2 FQNNGV. Trimming removed 5 bases from V and 0 bases from J; junction bases left unmatched: 13. The CDR3 loop spans 18 amino acids. DNA of the CDR3: TGTGCCAGCAGCGCCATTCACAGGGGCCGCGGCTCTGGAAACACCATATATTTT. Protein product: CASSAIHRGRGSGNTIYF.